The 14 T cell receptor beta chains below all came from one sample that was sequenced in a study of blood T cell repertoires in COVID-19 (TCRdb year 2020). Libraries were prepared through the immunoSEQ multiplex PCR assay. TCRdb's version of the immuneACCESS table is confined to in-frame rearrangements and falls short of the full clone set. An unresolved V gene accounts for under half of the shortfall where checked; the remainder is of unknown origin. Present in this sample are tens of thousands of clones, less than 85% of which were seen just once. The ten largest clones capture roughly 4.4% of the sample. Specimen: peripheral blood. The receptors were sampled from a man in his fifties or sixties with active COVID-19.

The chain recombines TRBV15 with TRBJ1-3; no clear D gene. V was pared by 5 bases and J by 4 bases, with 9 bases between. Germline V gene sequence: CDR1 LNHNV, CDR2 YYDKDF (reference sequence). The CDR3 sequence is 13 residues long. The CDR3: CATSGIQGNTIYF. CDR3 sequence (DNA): TGTGCCACCAGCGGAATACAGGGAAACACCATATATTTT.

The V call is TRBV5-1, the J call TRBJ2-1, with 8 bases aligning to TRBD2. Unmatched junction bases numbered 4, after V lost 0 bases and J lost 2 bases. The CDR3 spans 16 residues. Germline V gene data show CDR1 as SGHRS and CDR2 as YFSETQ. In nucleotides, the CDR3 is TGCGCCAGCAGCTTGGCCCTAGCGGGCCCCTACAATGAGCAGTTCTTC. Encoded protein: CASSLALAGPYNEQFF.

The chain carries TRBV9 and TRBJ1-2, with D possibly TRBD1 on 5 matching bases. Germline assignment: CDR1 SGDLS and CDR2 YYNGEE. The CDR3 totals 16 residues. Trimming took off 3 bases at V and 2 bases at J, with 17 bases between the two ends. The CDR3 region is CASSAPTGASNYGYTF. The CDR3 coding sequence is TGTGCCAGCAGCGCTCCTACAGGCGCCTCGAACTATGGCTACACCTTC.

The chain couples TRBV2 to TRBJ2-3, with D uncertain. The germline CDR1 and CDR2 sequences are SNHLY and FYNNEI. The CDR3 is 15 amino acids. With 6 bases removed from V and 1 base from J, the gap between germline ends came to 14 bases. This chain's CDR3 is CASRPYGRGTDTQYF. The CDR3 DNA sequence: TGTGCCAGCAGGCCATATGGCCGGGGCACAGATACGCAGTATTTT.

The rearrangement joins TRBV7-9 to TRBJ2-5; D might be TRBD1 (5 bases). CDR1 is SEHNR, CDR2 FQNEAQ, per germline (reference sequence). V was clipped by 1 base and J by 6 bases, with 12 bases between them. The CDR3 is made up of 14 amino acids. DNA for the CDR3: TGTGCCAGCAGCTTAGATCCAGGGTTTCAGACCCAGTACTTC. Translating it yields CASSLDPGFQTQYF.

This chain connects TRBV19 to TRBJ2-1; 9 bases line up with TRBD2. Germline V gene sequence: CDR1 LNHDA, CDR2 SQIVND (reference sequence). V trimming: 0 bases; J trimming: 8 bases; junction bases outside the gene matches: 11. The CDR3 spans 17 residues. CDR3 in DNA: TGTGCCAGTAGTATAGATCTATGGCGGGGGGGCTCCGATGAGCAGTTCTTC. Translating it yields CASSIDLWRGGSDEQFF.

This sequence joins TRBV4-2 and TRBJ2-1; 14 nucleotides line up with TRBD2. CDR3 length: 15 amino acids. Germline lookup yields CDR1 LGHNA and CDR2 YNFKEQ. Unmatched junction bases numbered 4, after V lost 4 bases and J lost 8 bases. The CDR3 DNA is TGTGCCAGCAGCCGACGACTAGCGGGGGGGGATGAGCAGTTCTTC. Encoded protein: CASSRRLAGGDEQFF.

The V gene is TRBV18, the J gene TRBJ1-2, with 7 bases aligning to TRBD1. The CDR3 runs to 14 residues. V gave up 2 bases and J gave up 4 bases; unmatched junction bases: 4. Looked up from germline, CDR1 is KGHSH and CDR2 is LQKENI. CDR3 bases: TGTGCCAGCTCACCAGGGACAGAGTTCTATGGCTACACCTTC. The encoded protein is CASSPGTEFYGYTF. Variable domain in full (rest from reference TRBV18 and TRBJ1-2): NAGVMQNPRHLVRRRGQEARLRCSPMKGHSHVYWYRQLPEEGLKFMVYLQKENIIDESGMPKERFSAEFPKEGPSILRIQQVVRGDSAAYFCASSPGTEFYGYTFGSGTRLTVV.

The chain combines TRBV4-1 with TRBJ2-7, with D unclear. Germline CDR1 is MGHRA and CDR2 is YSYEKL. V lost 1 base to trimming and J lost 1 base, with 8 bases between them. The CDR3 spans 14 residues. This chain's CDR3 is CASSQGFLSYEQYF. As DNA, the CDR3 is TGCGCCAGCAGCCAAGGCTTCCTATCCTACGAGCAGTACTTC.

CDR3 bases: TGTGCCAGCGCAGTGCTGGGGGACTATTCACCCCTCCACTTT. This translates into CASAVLGDYSPLHF. This chain uses TRBV28 with TRBJ1-6; a possible D gene is TRBD1 (5 bases). CDR3 length equals 14 residues. Germline CDR1 reads MDHEN; CDR2 reads SYDVKM. Trimming took off 8 bases at V and 8 bases at J, with 16 bases between the two ends. The full variable domain, completed using reference TRBV28 and TRBJ1-6, is DVKVTQSSRYLVKRTGEKVFLECVQDMDHENMFWYRQDPGLGLRLIYFSYDVKMKEKGDIPEGYSVSREKKERFSLILESASTNQTSMYLCASAVLGDYSPLHFGNGTRLTVT.

The CDR3 nucleotides read TGCAGCGTTGACCAGGGCGGGGGAGCTAACTATGGCTACACCTTC. It specifies CSVDQGGGANYGYTF. V gene TRBV29-1 combines with J gene TRBJ1-2, with a weak D call TRBD1 (5 bases). Germline values: CDR1 SQVTM, CDR2 ANQGSEA. V was cut by 3 bases and J by 0 bases, with 14 bases left in between. The CDR3 runs 15 residues.

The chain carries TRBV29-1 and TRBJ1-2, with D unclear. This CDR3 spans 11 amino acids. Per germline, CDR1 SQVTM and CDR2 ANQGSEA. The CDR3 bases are TGCAGTGCCGGGGAAGACTATGGCTACACCTTC. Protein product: CSAGEDYGYTF.

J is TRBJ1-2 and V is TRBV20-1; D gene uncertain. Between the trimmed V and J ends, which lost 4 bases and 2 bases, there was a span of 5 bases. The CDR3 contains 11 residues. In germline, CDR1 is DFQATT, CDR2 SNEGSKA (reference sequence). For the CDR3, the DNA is TGCAGTGCTATGGAGAACTATGGCTACACCTTC. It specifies CSAMENYGYTF.

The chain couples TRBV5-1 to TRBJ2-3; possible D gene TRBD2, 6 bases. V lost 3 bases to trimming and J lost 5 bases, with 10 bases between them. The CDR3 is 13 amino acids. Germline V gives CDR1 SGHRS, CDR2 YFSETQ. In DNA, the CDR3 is TGCGCCAGCAGCTCTAGGGGAGGAGATACGCAGTATTTT. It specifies CASSSRGGDTQYF.